What follows describes a single T cell receptor beta chain. These data are taken from a study of blood T cell repertoires in COVID-19. Assay: immunoSEQ multiplex PCR; the TCRdb copy retains only in-frame clones and omits some. This table has 45,000 or so clones, 88% appearing once. This CDR3 region has 13 residues. Germline CDR1 SQVTM, CDR2 ANQGSEA. Deletions cut 6 bases from V and 2 bases from J, with 13 bases between. V is TRBV29-1 and J is TRBJ1-2; TRBD1 is a possible D gene (6 bases). The sequence came from a human donor in a cohort sampled during active COVID-19. Material: peripheral blood. The CDR3 region has the DNA TGCAGCGTGTGGACAGAGCGCAACTATGGCTACACCTTC. Protein: CSVWTERNYGYTF.